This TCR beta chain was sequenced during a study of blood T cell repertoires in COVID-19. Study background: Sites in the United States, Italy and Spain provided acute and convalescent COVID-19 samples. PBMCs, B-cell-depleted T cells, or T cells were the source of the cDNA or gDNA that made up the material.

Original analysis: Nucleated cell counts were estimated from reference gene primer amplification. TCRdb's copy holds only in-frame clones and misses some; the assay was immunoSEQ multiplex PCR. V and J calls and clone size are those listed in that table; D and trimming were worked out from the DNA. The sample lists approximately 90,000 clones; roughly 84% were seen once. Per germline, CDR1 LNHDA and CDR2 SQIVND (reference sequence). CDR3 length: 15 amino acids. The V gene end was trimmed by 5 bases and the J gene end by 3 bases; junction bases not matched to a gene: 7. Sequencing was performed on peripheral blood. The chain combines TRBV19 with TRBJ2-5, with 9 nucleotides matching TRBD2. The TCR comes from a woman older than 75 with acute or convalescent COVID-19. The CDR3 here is CASSPLVAGEETQYF. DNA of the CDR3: TGTGCCAGTAGTCCCCTGGTAGCGGGAGAAGAGACCCAGTACTTC. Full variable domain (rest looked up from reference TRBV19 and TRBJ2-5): DGGITQSPKYLFRKEGQNVTLSCEQNLNHDAMYWYRQDPGQGLRLIYYSQIVNDFQKGDIAEGYSVSREKKESFPLTVTSAQKNPTAFYLCASSPLVAGEETQYFGPGTRLLVL.